Listed below are T cell receptor beta chains from one sample, sequenced in a study of blood T cell repertoires in COVID-19. Some clones are missing from TCRdb's copy, which holds only in-frame ones; the method was immunoSEQ multiplex PCR. The sample holds over 200,000 clones; over 80% are singletons and the top ten take 2.5% to 3%. Sequences were obtained from peripheral blood. The receptor source for this set is a woman between 65 and 79 years old with active or convalescent COVID-19. CDR3s include the opening cysteine and the closing phenylalanine or tryptophan. Each record gives: J gene, D gene, V gene, CDR3 protein. A D gene is named only where the DNA matches it firmly.

j_call: TRBJ1-2; d_call: .; v_call: TRBV6-6; cdr3_aa: CASSYSKRSGYTF
j_call: TRBJ1-2; d_call: TRBD1; v_call: TRBV11-2; cdr3_aa: CASSSGQSLYGYTF
j_call: TRBJ2-1; d_call: .; v_call: TRBV3-1/TRBV3-2; cdr3_aa: CASSQHTRKRAYNEQFF
j_call: TRBJ2-7; d_call: TRBD2; v_call: TRBV7-2; cdr3_aa: CASSLAPGGLAGGPSYEQYF
j_call: TRBJ1-3; d_call: .; v_call: TRBV18; cdr3_aa: CASSPLSGLLVGNTIYF
j_call: TRBJ1-1; d_call: .; v_call: TRBV19; cdr3_aa: CASSPGTSNTEAFF
j_call: TRBJ1-1; d_call: .; v_call: TRBV5-6; cdr3_aa: CASSLPHTAEAFF
j_call: TRBJ1-5; d_call: TRBD1; v_call: TRBV6-1; cdr3_aa: CASSERGGGQPQHF
j_call: TRBJ2-1; d_call: TRBD2; v_call: TRBV27; cdr3_aa: CASSQLAGKAYNEQFF
j_call: TRBJ2-4; d_call: .; v_call: TRBV25-1; cdr3_aa: CASSEAGNIQYF
j_call: TRBJ1-2; d_call: TRBD1; v_call: TRBV6-2/TRBV6-3; cdr3_aa: CASSLLTGDYGYTF
j_call: TRBJ2-4; d_call: .; v_call: TRBV27; cdr3_aa: CASKLDGKDRNIQYF
j_call: TRBJ2-1; d_call: .; v_call: TRBV7-2; cdr3_aa: CASTIWVGVSEQFF
j_call: TRBJ2-3; d_call: TRBD1; v_call: TRBV30; cdr3_aa: CAWTRETLQGTQYF
j_call: TRBJ1-1; d_call: .; v_call: TRBV6-5; cdr3_aa: CASSYLTEAFF
j_call: TRBJ2-3; d_call: TRBD2; v_call: TRBV5-4; cdr3_aa: CASSLAGGGTDTQYF
j_call: TRBJ2-7; d_call: TRBD2; v_call: TRBV5-1; cdr3_aa: CASSLMGLAEARYF
j_call: TRBJ1-1; d_call: TRBD1; v_call: TRBV7-9; cdr3_aa: CASSQRQGRFEAFF
j_call: TRBJ1-6; d_call: TRBD1; v_call: TRBV6-5; cdr3_aa: CASSDQGADSPLHF
j_call: TRBJ2-4; d_call: .; v_call: TRBV4-1; cdr3_aa: CASSQDTGLGLLSIQYF
j_call: TRBJ1-5; d_call: .; v_call: TRBV4-2; cdr3_aa: CASSQDGWVGQPQHF
j_call: TRBJ1-2; d_call: .; v_call: TRBV7-9; cdr3_aa: CASSLGGHGYTF
j_call: TRBJ1-2; d_call: TRBD1; v_call: TRBV6-6; cdr3_aa: CASSPGQGAIDYGYTF
j_call: TRBJ2-3; d_call: .; v_call: TRBV7-9; cdr3_aa: CASSLFWPTDTQYF
j_call: TRBJ2-7; d_call: .; v_call: TRBV6-5; cdr3_aa: CASSLGTPYEQYF
j_call: TRBJ2-2; d_call: TRBD1; v_call: TRBV18; cdr3_aa: CASSSDRGDTGELFF
j_call: TRBJ2-7; d_call: .; v_call: TRBV5-8; cdr3_aa: CASSLPSTNEQYF
j_call: TRBJ1-4; d_call: .; v_call: TRBV2; cdr3_aa: CASIQAVSAQKLFF
j_call: TRBJ2-3; d_call: .; v_call: TRBV10-3; cdr3_aa: CAISEISGTDTQYF
j_call: TRBJ2-5; d_call: TRBD1; v_call: TRBV29-1; cdr3_aa: CSGQGQETQYF